Shown below are 21 T cell receptor beta chains from a single sample sequenced in a study of blood T cells in healthy people across ages. Combining a sample-barcoded 5' primer with a J-beta primer mix, a second PCR ran for roughly 6 to 12 cycles. TCRdb processed the 5' RACE reads anew with MiXCR; each CDR3 protein has one entry. The sample has approximately 1,700,000 distinct CDR3 sequences, about two fifths seen once. Sequencing was performed on blood. All receptors derive from a human donor in good health.

This clonotype was counted at least ten times. The chain links TRBV7-2 to TRBJ1-2; 8 bases align to TRBD1. The CDR3 extends over 15 amino acids. Germline assignment: CDR1 SGHTA and CDR2 FQGNSA. The V and J ends lost 3 bases and 9 bases, in that order; junction bases with no gene match: 12. The CDR3 DNA sequence: TGTGCCAGCAGCTTGCGACAGGGGACCCCTTTGAGCTACACCTTC. As protein: CASSLRQGTPLSYTF.

Many counts were recorded for this clonotype. The J gene is TRBJ2-5, the V gene TRBV29-1; D call uncertain. Deletions cut 3 bases from V and 4 bases from J, with 3 bases between. The CDR3 is 10 residues long. Germline V CDR1 and CDR2: SQVTM, ANQGSEA. CDR3 coding DNA: TGCAGCGTTGATTTAGAGACCCAGTACTTC. It translates to CSVDLETQYF.

This clonotype has just a few counts. The chain uses TRBV6-2 or TRBV6-3 and TRBJ2-1; 7 positions agree with TRBD2. With 6 bases clipped from V and 10 bases from J, the junction kept 12 bases outside the gene matches. This CDR3 has 14 amino acids. Germline loops: CDR1 MNHEY, CDR2 SVGEGT. The CDR3 loop is CASSQTRDYGEQFF. CDR3 sequence (DNA): TGTGCCAGCAGCCAAACTCGGGACTACGGGGAGCAGTTCTTC.

Regarding this clonotype: At one end the junction does not follow the germline gene, possibly because of a read error. The V gene is TRBV28, the J gene TRBJ1-2; maybe TRBD1 (6 bases). This CDR3 spans 13 amino acids. CDR1 and CDR2 (germline): MDHEN, SYDVKM. The CDR3 reads CASNTRGLYGHTF. The CDR3 DNA follows: TGTGCCAGCAATACCAGGGGTCTTTATGGCCACACCTTC.

As for this clonotype: A much bigger clone sits one base away, suggesting this may be a read error. The chain is built from TRBV4-2 and TRBJ2-1, with D tentatively TRBD2 (5 bases). The V and J ends lost 3 bases and 0 bases respectively, with 15 bases between them. Germline V CDR1 and CDR2: LGHNA, YNFKEQ. CDR3 length: 17 residues. CDR3 DNA sequence: TGTGCCAGCAGCCAGGAAGCGGAAGGGAGCTCCTACAATGAGCAGTTCTTC. Its protein product is CASSQEAEGSSYNEQFF.

This chain links TRBV3-1 with TRBJ2-2; D is unresolved. Germline V lookup: CDR1 LGHDT, CDR2 YNNKEL (reference sequence). CDR3 length equals 15 residues. V was trimmed by 2 bases and J by 6 bases, leaving 13 bases between them. The CDR3 region is CASSQFRLSAGELFF. Written as DNA, the CDR3 is TGTGCCAGCAGCCAATTTCGCCTAAGTGCCGGGGAGCTGTTTTTT.

The V gene is TRBV24-1, the J gene TRBJ2-2; 7 positions agree with TRBD2. The length of the CDR3 is 17 residues. Germline CDR1 is KGHDR and CDR2 is SFDVKD. With V trimmed by 5 bases and J by 0 bases, 8 bases remained unmatched. The DNA for the CDR3 is TGTGCCACCAGTGGCCCGCTAGCGGCGTCGAACACCGGGGAGCTGTTTTTT. This encodes CATSGPLAASNTGELFF.

This clonotype was counted only a few times. The chain combines TRBV20-1 with TRBJ2-5; the match to TRBD2 covers 13 bases. Per the germline V gene, CDR1 is DFQATT and CDR2 is SNEGSKA (reference sequence). The CDR3 covers 16 residues. Unmatched junction bases numbered 8, after V lost 3 bases and J lost 4 bases. DNA of the CDR3: TGCAGTGCTAGTCCGACTAGCGGGGGGTCAGGAGAGACCCAGTACTTC. Amino acid sequence: CSASPTSGGSGETQYF.

The chain carries TRBV10-3 and TRBJ2-4; 7 bases are shared with TRBD1. The DNA end favors TRBJ2-7, so the J call may be wrong. The V gene's germline CDR1 is ENHRY and CDR2 SYGVKD. CDR3 size: 16 residues. CDR3 nucleotide sequence: TGTGCCATCAGCCGAACAATTGGGGACAGATCCTACGAGCAGTACTTC. Translated: CAISRTIGDRSYEQYF.

Comments on this clonotype: With a much larger clone just one base away, this may be a read error. The chain combines TRBV9 with TRBJ2-3; 10 positions agree with TRBD2. The germline V gene encodes CDR1 SGDLS and CDR2 YYNGEE. Losses at the gene ends were 1 base for V and 1 base for J; bases not matched to a gene: 3. CDR3 length equals 16 residues. DNA for the CDR3: TGTGCCAGCAGCGTACCCGGGACTAGCGGCACAGATACGCAGTATTTT. Residues: CASSVPGTSGTDTQYF.

The J gene is TRBJ1-6, the V gene TRBV27; TRBD1 matches 7 bases. V dropped 0 bases and J dropped 8; count of bases not matched to a gene: 1. CDR1 MNHEY and CDR2 SMNVEV come from the germline V gene (reference sequence). The CDR3 spans 14 residues. The CDR3 nucleotides are TGTGCCAGCAGTTTATCAGGGGGCGATTCACCCCTCCACTTT. It is translated as CASSLSGGDSPLHF.

The gene calls are TRBV11-2 and TRBJ1-1; 11 nucleotides line up with TRBD1. The V gene's germline CDR1 is SGHAT and CDR2 FQNNGV. The J segment lost 4 bases and the V segment lost 5 bases, leaving 3 bases of the junction unmatched. The CDR3 has 14 amino acids. CDR3: CASSHGTGGTEAFF. DNA for the CDR3: TGTGCCAGCAGCCATGGGACAGGGGGCACTGAAGCTTTCTTT.

This clonotype was seen more than once but under ten times. The chain combines TRBV2 with TRBJ1-2; 9 positions match TRBD1. CDR1 is SNHLY and CDR2 is FYNNEI in the germline V gene. CDR3 length: 17 amino acids. V trimming: 0 bases; J trimming: 3 bases; junction bases outside the gene matches: 8. CDR3 in amino acids: CASSEALYRGHYYGYTF. CDR3 DNA sequence: TGTGCCAGCAGTGAAGCGCTCTACAGGGGGCACTACTATGGCTACACCTTC.

CDR3 sequence: CASSSRLGGGGQPQHF. The DNA for the CDR3 is TGTGCCAGCAGTTCCCGCCTGGGGGGCGGCGGTCAGCCCCAGCATTTT. The chain joins TRBV28 to TRBJ2-3, with D perhaps TRBD1 (6 bases). The J call may be mistaken, given a closer DNA end match to TRBJ1-5. This CDR3 has 16 amino acids. Per germline, CDR1 MDHEN and CDR2 SYDVKM.

This clonotype was observed a handful of times. V is TRBV2 and J is TRBJ2-3, with 7 bases identical to TRBD2. V shed 5 bases, J shed 7 bases, and the junction held 9 bases outside the gene matches. CDR1 is SNHLY and CDR2 is FYNNEI in the germline V gene. The CDR3 covers 14 residues. CDR3 DNA sequence: TGTGCCAGCAGTCCTCCGGGACTACCGAATACGCAGTATTTT. Translating gives CASSPPGLPNTQYF.

The chain employs TRBV6-5 and TRBJ2-7; the match to TRBD1 covers 10 bases. Trimming took 5 bases from V and 2 from J; bases not matched to a gene: 9. The CDR3 extends over 16 amino acids. The germline V gene has CDR1 MNHEY and CDR2 SVGAGI. CDR3 in amino acids: CASSTRGQGRTYEQYF. CDR3 nucleotide sequence: TGTGCCAGCAGTACTAGGGGACAGGGGCGTACCTACGAGCAGTACTTC.

This sequence joins TRBV12-3 or TRBV12-4 and TRBJ2-1, with D perhaps assigned TRBD1 or TRBD2 (5 bases each). This CDR3 has 14 residues. V was pared by 7 bases and J by 8 bases, with 18 bases between. The CDR3 DNA reads TGTGCCAGCACCGGGGACCCGATATTCGATGAGCAGTTCTTC. Translated: CASTGDPIFDEQFF.

V is TRBV21-1 and J is TRBJ2-4; the D call in the table, TRBD2, was not verified against the DNA. Matching the DNA end better, TRBJ2-7 makes the J call doubtful. TRBV21-1 is recorded as a pseudogene. The CDR3 totals 20 residues. The CDR3 sequence: CASSKSPTAGRPNNEYEQYF. Written as DNA, the CDR3 is TGTGCCAGCAGCAAAAGCCCGACCGCCGGAAGGCCGAATAATGAATACGAGCAGTACTTC.

V gene TRBV28 combines with J gene TRBJ1-5; TRBD1 is a possible D gene (5 bases). This CDR3 has 16 residues. The germline gives CDR1 MDHEN, CDR2 SYDVKM. V lost 6 bases, J lost 7 bases, and 22 bases lay in between. CDR3: CASSYPGLLLRQPQHF. The CDR3 nucleotides are TGTGCCAGCAGCTACCCGGGACTGCTGTTGAGACAGCCCCAGCATTTT.

The chain couples TRBV7-9 to TRBJ2-7; the D is unclear. This CDR3 has 13 amino acids. The V gene's germline CDR1 is SEHNR and CDR2 FQNEAQ (reference sequence). V lost 1 base and J 3 bases, leaving 7 bases between the germline ends. The CDR3 spells CASSLELDYEQYF. CDR3 DNA sequence: TGTGCCAGCAGCTTAGAGTTGGACTACGAGCAGTACTTC.

As regards this clonotype: One end of the junction does not line up with germline, which may come from a read error. V is TRBV20-1 and J is TRBJ1-1; D call uncertain. The CDR3 covers 14 residues. In germline, CDR1 is DFQATT, CDR2 SNEGSKA (reference sequence). CDR3 in DNA: TGCAGTGCCAGAGCCGCGGGGATGAACACTGAAGCTTTCTTT. It yields the protein CSARAAGMNTEAFF.